A single sample is the source of the 19 T cell receptor beta chains below, sequenced in a study of T cells in Graves' hyperthyroidism and ophthalmopathy. Researchers took RNA transcripts and amplified the TCR beta CDR3 regions from them. Carried out on the TCR CDR3, a first-round RT-PCR used the HTBI primer set. Each CDR3 protein gets one entry after TCRdb re-called the multiplex PCR reads with MiXCR. In the table there are 490,000 or so distinct CDR3 sequences, 22% of which are singletons. Sample: blood. These receptors originate from a woman in her 70s with Graves' ophthalmopathy.

The J gene is TRBJ2-5, the V gene TRBV13; perhaps D is TRBD1 or TRBD2 (5 bases each). V was shortened by 5 bases and J by 0 bases, with 13 bases between the two germline ends. Germline V gene sequence: CDR1 PRHDT, CDR2 FYEKMQ (reference sequence). The CDR3 spans 15 residues. As DNA, the CDR3 is TGTGCCAGCAGCCTAGCCCTGGACAACCAAGAGACCCAGTACTTC. It yields the protein CASSLALDNQETQYF.

The genes are TRBV6-1 and TRBJ2-7, with a tentative D call TRBD1 (5 bases). This CDR3 is built from 11 residues. From germline, CDR1 is MNHNS and CDR2 SASEGT. This chain's CDR3 is CATGDKYEQYF. In nucleotides, the CDR3 is TGTGCTACAGGAGATAAATACGAGCAGTACTTC.

The V call is TRBV20-1, the J call TRBJ1-2, with unresolved D. The CDR3 has 11 residues. Trimming cost V 5 bases and J 4 bases, with 8 bases left between them. The germline CDR1 and CDR2 sequences are DFQATT and SNEGSKA (reference sequence). The CDR3 DNA is TGCAGTGCTTCGACGACCTATGGCTACACCTTC. Encoded protein: CSASTTYGYTF.

This clonotype was seen ten or more times. This sequence joins TRBV3-1 and TRBJ1-2, with 9 bases aligning to TRBD1. Germline lookup yields CDR1 LGHDT and CDR2 YNNKEL (reference sequence). With V trimmed by 2 bases and J by 7 bases, 5 bases remained unmatched. The CDR3 has 14 amino acids. The CDR3 nucleotides are TGTGCCAGCAGCCAATATGACAGGGGGTCTGGCTACACCTTC. Its protein is CASSQYDRGSGYTF. The full variable domain, in which reference TRBV3-1 and TRBJ1-2 provide the parts outside the CDR3, is DTAVSQTPKYLVTQMGNDKSIKCEQNLGHDTMYWYKQDSKKFLKIMFSYNNKELIINETVPNRFSPKSPDKAHLNLHINSLELGDSAVYFCASSQYDRGSGYTFGSGTRLTVV.

The chain has TRBV7-2 and TRBJ1-2, with 9 bases matching TRBD1. Germline V lookup: CDR1 SGHTA, CDR2 FQGNSA. This CDR3 is built from 15 residues. The V gene end was trimmed by 5 bases and the J gene end by 7 bases; junction bases not matched to a gene: 11. CDR3 coding DNA: TGTGCCAGCAGCCCGTCCGGGACAGGGCTCTCTGGCTACACCTTC. This translates into CASSPSGTGLSGYTF.

This clonotype has just a few counts. V and J are TRBV6-5 and TRBJ1-2; 9 positions agree with TRBD1. This CDR3 is 18 amino acids long. Germline assignment: CDR1 MNHEY and CDR2 SVGAGI. The junction had 12 bases not matched to a gene; V was cut back by 0 bases and J by 4 bases. CDR3 bases: TGTGCCAGCAGTTACTCCCGGACAGGGGCCTCCGGGGCCTATGGCTACACCTTC. Residues: CASSYSRTGASGAYGYTF.

A word on this clonotype: It is unclear where the CDR3 begins or ends on the DNA, so no DNA is shown, and the CDR3 is as TCRdb lists it. The chain links TRBV11-2 to TRBJ2-1; the table's D call, TRBD1, has no DNA check behind it. The V gene's germline CDR1 is SGHAT and CDR2 FQNNGV. The CDR3 adds up to 15 amino acids, both ends counted. CDR3 sequence: CASSWGTGAYNERFF.

The sample holds many counts of this clonotype. In DNA form, the CDR3 reads TGTGCCAGCAGCTTAAGGGGACTAGTTAACAATGAGCAGTTCTTC. It yields the protein CASSLRGLVNNEQFF. This chain joins TRBV11-3 and TRBJ2-1, with TRBD2 matching over 8 bases. The CDR3 is 15 residues long. J was trimmed by 5 bases and V by 2 bases; bases with no gene match: 5. Germline loops: CDR1 SGHNT, CDR2 YENEEA.

The V gene is TRBV7-2, the J gene TRBJ1-2; 7 nucleotides align to TRBD1. Trimming at V came to 0 bases and at J to 8 bases, leaving 3 bases not matched to a gene. CDR3 size: 13 residues. Germline V gene data show CDR1 as SGHTA and CDR2 as FQGNSA. The CDR3 here is CASSLAQGVGYTF. CDR3 DNA: TGTGCCAGCAGCTTAGCCCAGGGGGTAGGCTACACCTTC. Using reference TRBV7-2 and TRBJ1-2 for the parts outside the CDR3, the full variable domain is GAGVSQSPSNKVTEKGKDVELRCDPISGHTALYWYRQSLGQGLEFLIYFQGNSAPDKSGLPSDRFSAERTGGSVSTLTIQRTQQEDSAVYLCASSLAQGVGYTFGSGTRLTVV.

Only a few counts were recorded for this clonotype. The chain combines TRBV28 with TRBJ2-3; D might be TRBD1 or TRBD2, each matching 6 bases. The CDR3 has 16 amino acids. Deletions cut 4 bases from V and 2 bases from J, with 16 bases between. Per the germline V gene, CDR1 is MDHEN and CDR2 is SYDVKM. In nucleotides, the CDR3 is TGTGCCAGCAGTTGGGGGGTGGGGGCCTCCACAGATACGCAGTATTTT. This encodes CASSWGVGASTDTQYF.

Remarks on this clonotype: Being one base from a much bigger clone, this may be a read error. V is TRBV2 and J is TRBJ1-1, with D possibly being TRBD1 (6 bases). V was clipped by 1 base and J by 6 bases, with 18 bases between them. In germline, CDR1 is SNHLY, CDR2 FYNNEI. The CDR3 extends over 16 amino acids. CDR3 sequence: CASSEEGRRTESEAFF. The CDR3 DNA follows: TGTGCCAGCAGTGAAGAAGGTAGAAGGACAGAGTCTGAAGCTTTCTTT.

The chain is built from TRBV27 and TRBJ2-2, with D maybe TRBD1 (6 bases). The CDR3 has 14 amino acids. Trimming cost V 3 bases and J 6 bases, with 11 bases left between them. Germline CDR1 MNHEY, CDR2 SMNVEV (reference sequence). CDR3 protein: CASSFMGASGELFF. CDR3 coding DNA: TGTGCCAGCAGTTTTATGGGGGCGTCCGGGGAGCTGTTTTTT.

This clonotype was counted only a few times. The chain is built from TRBV5-1 and TRBJ2-7; D tentatively fits TRBD1 or TRBD2 (6 bases each). This CDR3 comprises 14 residues. Germline loops: CDR1 SGHRS, CDR2 YFSETQ. The V gene lost 5 bases and the J gene lost 5 bases, with 17 bases spanning the gap. CDR3 nucleotide sequence: TGCGCCAGCAGATGGTTGGGGGGCGGGGACGAGCAGTACTTC. Protein product: CASRWLGGGDEQYF. The full variable domain, with the rest looked up from reference TRBV5-1 and TRBJ2-7, is KAGVTQTPRYLIKTRGQQVTLSCSPISGHRSVSWYQQTPGQGLQFLFEYFSETQRNKGNFPGRFSGRQFSNSRSEMNVSTLELGDSALYLCASRWLGGGDEQYFGPGTRLTVT.

In DNA form, the CDR3 reads TGTGCCAGCAGTTTATTATCTGGGAATGAAAAACTGTTTTTT. As protein: CASSLLSGNEKLFF. This rearrangement joins TRBV28 to TRBJ1-4; the D is unclear. V lost 1 base to trimming and J lost 5 bases, with 8 bases between them. CDR3 size: 14 residues. The germline V gene encodes CDR1 MDHEN and CDR2 SYDVKM. Drawing the rest from reference TRBV28 and TRBJ1-4, the complete variable domain is DVKVTQSSRYLVKRTGEKVFLECVQDMDHENMFWYRQDPGLGLRLIYFSYDVKMKEKGDIPEGYSVSREKKERFSLILESASTNQTSMYLCASSLLSGNEKLFFGSGTQLSVL.

The rearrangement uses TRBV3-1 and TRBJ2-7, with 7 bases identical to TRBD1. The CDR3 contains 13 residues. J gave up 5 bases and V 4 bases, and 5 bases lay outside the gene matches. Germline loops: CDR1 LGHDT, CDR2 YNNKEL (reference sequence). This CDR3 reads CASSPGQRHEQYF. The CDR3 bases are TGTGCCAGCAGCCCGGGACAGCGGCACGAGCAGTACTTC.

The chain joins TRBV20-1 to TRBJ1-2; D uncertain. The CDR3 extends over 13 amino acids. The V end was cut by 4 bases, the J end by 4 bases, with 13 bases between. CDR1 and CDR2 from the germline V gene are DFQATT and SNEGSKA (reference sequence). In nucleotides, the CDR3 is TGCAGTGCTAAGGTACAGCCTTTCTATGGCTACACCTTC. This encodes CSAKVQPFYGYTF.

The CDR3 loop reads CAISDTSGRSYEQYF. CDR3 DNA sequence: TGTGCCATCAGCGACACTAGCGGGAGATCCTACGAGCAGTACTTC. The genes are TRBV10-3 and TRBJ2-7, with 11 bases identical to TRBD2. The germline V gene encodes CDR1 ENHRY and CDR2 SYGVKD. After removal of 6 bases from V and 1 base from J, the junction contained 5 bases not matched to a gene. There are 15 residues in the CDR3.

This clonotype was picked up many times. This sequence joins TRBV11-2 and TRBJ2-1; possible D gene TRBD1, 6 bases. Per germline, CDR1 SGHAT and CDR2 FQNNGV. The V and J ends lost 1 base and 11 bases respectively, with 15 bases between them. This CDR3 spans 14 amino acids. CDR3 bases: TGTGCCAGCAGCTTAGTACAGGGACCCTCAAAGCAGTTCTTC. Protein: CASSLVQGPSKQFF. The full variable domain, completed using reference TRBV11-2 and TRBJ2-1, is EAGVAQSPRYKIIEKRQSVAFWCNPISGHATLYWYQQILGQGPKLLIQFQNNGVVDDSQLPKDRFSAERLKGVDSTLKIQPAKLEDSAVYLCASSLVQGPSKQFFGPGTRLTVL.

The V gene is TRBV20-1, the J gene TRBJ2-3, with TRBD2 as a possible D gene (5 bases). The CDR3 is made up of 12 amino acids. Between the trimmed V and J ends, which lost 4 bases and 6 bases, there was a span of 11 bases. Germline V gives CDR1 DFQATT, CDR2 SNEGSKA (reference sequence). CDR3 residues: CSATPRGDTQYF. CDR3 bases: TGCAGTGCTACTCCTCGCGGGGATACGCAGTATTTT.